Listed here are 28 T cell receptor beta chains from one sample, sequenced in a study of regulatory T cells in long-lasting Graves disease listed by TCRdb under 2021. Library method: multiplex PCR. The reads were generated on an Illumina HiSeq 4000. To build TCR beta libraries, CDR3 regions were amplified by Arm-PCR using iRepertoire HTBI primers. TCRdb trimmed public reads at Q25 via fastp, called clones via MiXCR and kept in-frame beta chains. Rows matching on CDR3 protein sequence are summarized as one entry with the most common DNA and genes. The sample has 400,000 to 500,000 distinct CDR3 sequences on record, about 20% of them singletons. Around 14% of the sample comes from the top ten. The time point label of this sample denotes: persistent/refractory GD, antithyroid drugs over 5 years with positive TRAb. For both TCR sequencing and RNA sequencing, RNA was extracted from PBMCs in TRIzol. The sequenced sample was peripheral blood mononuclear cells (PBMCs), obtained when the disease was refractory, from a patient treated with antithyroid drugs. The receptor set was obtained from a female donor with Graves disease.

The gene calls are TRBV12-3 or TRBV12-4 and TRBJ1-1; D unresolved. The V gene lost 6 bases and the J gene lost 4 bases, with 12 bases spanning the gap. The CDR3 contains 13 residues. CDR3 protein: CASSGPLGTEAFF. The CDR3 nucleotides read TGTGCCAGCAGCGGTCCATTGGGCACTGAAGCTTTCTTT.

This clonotype appeared a few times. The chain links TRBV27 to TRBJ2-5; D is unclear. Germline CDR1 is MNHEY and CDR2 is SMNVEV (reference sequence). The ends were cut back, 2 bases at V and 7 bases at J, with 14 bases in the middle. The CDR3 consists of 14 residues. The CDR3: CASSLGFQLGTQYF. The CDR3 DNA follows: TGTGCCAGCAGTTTAGGCTTTCAATTGGGGACCCAGTACTTC.

This clonotype was seen ten or more times. This chain uses TRBV7-8 with TRBJ2-5; D call uncertain. CDR1 is SGHVS, CDR2 FQNEAQ, per germline. The CDR3 has 14 residues. Trimming removed 1 base at V and 3 bases at J, with 9 bases between. The CDR3: CASSLVGQEETQYF. The CDR3 DNA reads as TGTGCCAGCAGCTTAGTTGGGCAAGAAGAGACCCAGTACTTC.

The rearrangement joins TRBV20-1 to TRBJ2-1, with 11 bases aligning to TRBD2. CDR1 is DFQATT and CDR2 is SNEGSKA in the germline V gene (reference sequence). This CDR3 is built from 15 residues. V lost 6 bases to trimming and J lost 9 bases; unmatched junction nucleotides: 13. CDR3 in DNA: TGCAGTGCCCTACAACTAGCGGGAGTTAGTTTTGAGCAGTTCTTC. It is translated as CSALQLAGVSFEQFF.

This clonotype was recorded at least ten times. The chain recombines TRBV28 with TRBJ2-1, with D tentatively TRBD2 (7 bases). The CDR3 length is 15 residues. In germline, CDR1 is MDHEN, CDR2 SYDVKM. V lost 8 bases, J lost 2 bases, and 16 bases lay in between. Here the CDR3 DNA reads TGTGCCAGCCTCAGTCGGGGGGCCCCCTACAATGAGCAGTTCTTC. Its protein is CASLSRGAPYNEQFF.

This clonotype was counted many times. V usage is TRBV11-2 and J usage is TRBJ1-2; a weak D match, TRBD1 (6 bases). The V and J ends lost 0 bases and 9 bases respectively, with 11 bases between them. This CDR3 spans 13 amino acids. Germline V gene lookup returns CDR1 SGHAT and CDR2 FQNNGV. The chain's CDR3 is CASSLDGGNRYTF. For the CDR3, the DNA is TGTGCCAGCAGCTTAGATGGGGGCAACCGCTACACCTTC.

The chain uses TRBV6-1 and TRBJ2-7; no clear D gene. The CDR3 runs 16 residues. CDR1 and CDR2 (germline): MNHNS, SASEGT. The V end lost 7 bases, the J end lost 0 bases, and 19 bases lay between the germline ends. The CDR3 DNA follows: TGTGCCAGCATCGGCCGAAGGGCGAATAACTCCTACGAGCAGTACTTC. As protein: CASIGRRANNSYEQYF.

In this sample, this clonotype turned up many times. J is TRBJ2-7 and V is TRBV6-2 or TRBV6-3, with D hard to call. The germline V gene has CDR1 MNHEY and CDR2 SVGEGT. V was trimmed by 0 bases and J by 7 bases, leaving 16 bases between them. This CDR3 region has 15 residues. The CDR3 here is CASSYSWAPGKEQYF. In DNA form, the CDR3 reads TGTGCCAGCAGTTACTCCTGGGCCCCCGGAAAGGAGCAGTACTTC.

This clonotype was observed at least ten times. The chain is built from TRBV7-2 and TRBJ1-2; tentative D call: TRBD1 (5 bases). Germline CDR1 reads SGHTA; CDR2 reads FQGNSA. This CDR3 is 14 amino acids long. The V end lost 1 base, the J end lost 4 bases, and 10 bases lay between the germline ends. This CDR3 reads CASSLVGELYGYTF. The CDR3 coding sequence is TGTGCCAGCAGCTTAGTGGGGGAACTCTATGGCTACACCTTC.

This clonotype was detected only a few times. V gene TRBV6-4 combines with J gene TRBJ2-2; 9 bases line up with TRBD2. V lost 7 bases, J lost 2 bases, and 8 bases stayed unmatched. This CDR3 comprises 16 residues. Per the germline V gene, CDR1 is MRHNA and CDR2 is SNTAGT. The CDR3, as DNA: TGTGCCAGCATCCACCGACTAGCGGATAACACCGGGGAGCTGTTTTTT. The encoded protein is CASIHRLADNTGELFF.

The chain employs TRBV29-1 and TRBJ2-1; 11 bases match TRBD2. Trimming took 6 bases from V and 4 from J; bases not matched to a gene: 11. This CDR3 region has 16 residues. The germline gives CDR1 SQVTM, CDR2 ANQGSEA. CDR3 nucleotides: TGCAGCGTCGAAAGACTAGCGGGACGGAATTACAATGAGCAGTTCTTC. Translated, it gives CSVERLAGRNYNEQFF.

There are a few counts of this clonotype. The chain has TRBV11-3 and TRBJ2-1, with D possibly being TRBD2 (6 bases). V was shortened by 5 bases and J by 2 bases, with 16 bases between the two germline ends. CDR1 is SGHNT, CDR2 YENEEA, per germline. CDR3 length: 16 residues. CDR3 in amino acids: CASSEGPGVPYNEQFF. DNA of the CDR3: TGTGCCAGCAGCGAGGGTCCGGGAGTCCCCTACAATGAGCAGTTCTTC.

This clonotype was seen only a few times. This chain links TRBV5-1 with TRBJ1-2; 8 nucleotides align to TRBD1. V trimming: 2 bases; J trimming: 8 bases; junction bases outside the gene matches: 5. Looked up from germline, CDR1 is SGHRS and CDR2 is YFSETQ. This CDR3 region has 13 residues. The CDR3 here is CASSLGTGWGYTF. The CDR3 coding sequence is TGCGCCAGCAGCTTAGGGACAGGATGGGGCTACACCTTC.

V gene TRBV12-3 or TRBV12-4 combines with J gene TRBJ2-1; 7 positions match TRBD2. After removal of 3 bases from V and 6 bases from J, the junction contained 5 bases not matched to a gene. The length of the CDR3 is 14 residues. CDR3 coding DNA: TGTGCCAGCAGTTTGGGGGGGTCCCTCAATGAGCAGTTCTTC. This sequence encodes CASSLGGSLNEQFF.

This clonotype was found many times. The chain combines TRBV29-1 with TRBJ2-7; 10 bases align to TRBD2. CDR1 is SQVTM, CDR2 ANQGSEA, per germline. The CDR3 extends over 14 amino acids. Germline trimming cut 3 bases from V and 2 bases from J; bases unmatched to any gene: 4. The CDR3 bases are TGCAGCGTTGAGGCTAGCGGGAGACCCTACGAGCAGTACTTC. The encoded protein is CSVEASGRPYEQYF.

This chain uses TRBV9 with TRBJ2-5; the match to TRBD2 covers 7 bases. The CDR3 has 15 residues. Germline loops: CDR1 SGDLS, CDR2 YYNGEE. The ends lost 0 bases at V and 1 base at J; junction bases unmatched: 3. The DNA for the CDR3 is TGTGCCAGCAGCGTAGGGGCTAGCGGCCAAGAGACCCAGTACTTC. It translates to CASSVGASGQETQYF.

This clonotype was seen only a few times. CDR3 in DNA: TGTGCCAGCAGCTACCGGGACCAAATATACTACGAGCAGTACTTC. Amino acid sequence: CASSYRDQIYYEQYF. V gene TRBV7-2 combines with J gene TRBJ2-7; D may match TRBD1 or TRBD2 (5 bases each). Trimming removed 4 bases at V and 3 bases at J, with 16 bases between. There are 15 residues in the CDR3. In germline, CDR1 is SGHTA, CDR2 FQGNSA.

This clonotype turned up a few times. The chain couples TRBV7-2 to TRBJ1-5; possible D gene TRBD1, 5 bases. Per germline, CDR1 SGHTA and CDR2 FQGNSA. This CDR3 spans 15 amino acids. V was shortened by 3 bases and J by 6 bases, with 15 bases between the two germline ends. Written as DNA, the CDR3 is TGTGCCAGCAGCTTTCCACGAGCAGGGAGTCAGCCCCAGCATTTT. Protein: CASSFPRAGSQPQHF.

This clonotype was found many times. CDR3 in DNA: TGTGCCTCCAGCAAGGGTGCAGGGTATGGCTACACCTTC. Amino acid sequence: CASSKGAGYGYTF. V is TRBV6-1 and J is TRBJ1-2; possible D gene TRBD1, 5 bases. The CDR3 totals 13 residues. Germline CDR1 MNHNS, CDR2 SASEGT. Trimming took off 11 bases at V and 5 bases at J, with 18 bases between the two ends.

In its sample, this clonotype was seen many times. This rearrangement joins TRBV28 to TRBJ1-4; 11 positions match TRBD1. This CDR3 is built from 17 residues. Germline-derived CDR1 and CDR2 are MDHEN and SYDVKM. V was pared by 7 bases and J by 4 bases, with 11 bases of the junction left unmatched. CDR3 DNA sequence: TGTGCCAGCAAAGGGACAGGGGGTGTGCAGGATAATGAAAAACTGTTTTTT. It codes for CASKGTGGVQDNEKLFF. Looking up the rest from reference TRBV28 and TRBJ1-4 gives the full variable domain: DVKVTQSSRYLVKRTGEKVFLECVQDMDHENMFWYRQDPGLGLRLIYFSYDVKMKEKGDIPEGYSVSREKKERFSLILESASTNQTSMYLCASKGTGGVQDNEKLFFGSGTQLSVL.

The gene calls are TRBV24-1 and TRBJ1-5, with 8 bases aligning to TRBD1. After removal of 3 bases from V and 1 base from J, the junction contained 10 bases not matched to a gene. The CDR3 is 18 amino acids. Germline CDR1 and CDR2: KGHDR and SFDVKD. The CDR3 nucleotides are TGTGCCACCAGTGATGCACAGGGGGTCCCCCTCAGCAATCAGCCCCAGCATTTT. It translates to CATSDAQGVPLSNQPQHF.

This clonotype was seen ten or more times. The J gene is TRBJ2-2, the V gene TRBV6-1; D ambiguous. The germline CDR1 and CDR2 sequences are MNHNS and SASEGT. Trimming took 7 bases from V and 6 from J, leaving 15 bases between them. CDR3 length: 14 amino acids. CDR3 region: CASIGEQYSGELFF. The CDR3 DNA reads as TGTGCCAGCATCGGCGAACAGTACTCCGGGGAGCTGTTTTTT.

This clonotype has a count of ten or more. The chain has TRBV20-1 and TRBJ2-7; TRBD1 might be the D (5 bases). Germline CDR1 DFQATT, CDR2 SNEGSKA (reference sequence). V dropped 4 bases and J dropped 3 bases, with 13 bases sitting between them. The CDR3 runs 13 residues. The CDR3 nucleotides are TGCAGTGCTACCGACAAGGGGAACTACGAGCAGTACTTC. Translating it yields CSATDKGNYEQYF.

The genes are TRBV13 and TRBJ1-5; perhaps TRBD1 as D (6 bases). V lost 5 bases and J 0 bases, leaving 8 bases between the germline ends. The CDR3 length is 14 residues. Germline CDR1 and CDR2: PRHDT and FYEKMQ (reference sequence). CDR3 nucleotide sequence: TGTGCCAGCAGCGTACAGGGTAGCAATCAGCCCCAGCATTTT. This translates into CASSVQGSNQPQHF.

The rearrangement joins TRBV7-2 to TRBJ2-3; no firm D call. V gave up 1 base and J gave up 2 bases, with 4 bases separating them. This CDR3 has 13 residues. Germline CDR1 SGHTA, CDR2 FQGNSA. The CDR3 nucleotides read TGTGCCAGCAGCTTAGTAAACACAGATACGCAGTATTTT. It yields the protein CASSLVNTDTQYF.

This clonotype was recorded a few times. V and J are TRBV6-2 or TRBV6-3 and TRBJ1-2; D is unclear. V was trimmed by 7 bases and J by 2 bases, leaving 14 bases between them. Germline CDR1 MNHEY, CDR2 SVGEGT. This CDR3 has 14 residues. CDR3 sequence: CASTQLSGNYGYTF. Written as DNA, the CDR3 is TGTGCCAGCACCCAGCTTTCTGGGAACTATGGCTACACCTTC.

There are a few counts of this clonotype. This sequence joins TRBV30 and TRBJ1-5, with 7 nucleotides matching TRBD1. V shed 1 base, J shed 4 bases, and the junction held 4 bases outside the gene matches. The CDR3 covers 14 residues. Per the germline V gene, CDR1 is GTSNPN and CDR2 is SVGIG (reference sequence). In DNA form, the CDR3 reads TGTGCCTGGAGTGAGGGCAGGGGGAATCAGCCCCAGCATTTT. This codes for CAWSEGRGNQPQHF.

The rearrangement links TRBV24-1 to TRBJ2-7, with D uncertain. V was trimmed by 6 bases and J by 3 bases, leaving 8 bases between them. CDR3 size: 12 residues. Looked up from germline, CDR1 is KGHDR and CDR2 is SFDVKD. In DNA, the CDR3 is TGTGCCACCAGTCCGGGCGGCTACGAGCAGTACTTC. Its translation is CATSPGGYEQYF.